This TCR beta chain came from a study of cytotoxic CD8 clonotypes in ibrutinib-treated CLL (dated by TCRdb to the early 2020s). Background on the whole study: The cohort included roughly 15 treatment-naive and about a dozen relapsed/refractory patients; 17 to 18 were IGHV unmutated. Responses were partial in approximately 24 patients and complete in 2; after median around 66 months follow-up, some 15 stayed in remission and some twelve progressed. Response samples were obtained after a median of around eleven months of treatment, with a range of about 6 to 36 months. An average of roughly 270,000 productive templates and 80,000 to 100,000 productive rearrangements was obtained per sample. Of the approximately 86 people in the trial, about two dozen had longitudinal samples available. Cryopreserved peripheral blood mononuclear cells were collected at three points: before therapy, at response, and at either sustained remission or disease progression. Every remission and progressive disease sample was obtained while ibrutinib was still being received by the patients. What the authors observed across the whole study: Sampling times were not matched between sustained-remission and progressing patients, and lymph node repertoires were not studied. At ibrutinib response clonality went up, during sustained remission it held steady, and at progression it dropped back toward baseline. Public clonotypes were rare and either shrank or stayed stable during treatment, and the rise in clonality at ibrutinib response reflected expansion of private clonotypes. Baseline clonality exceeded that of age-matched healthy donors and correlated strongly with circulating CD8+ T-cell counts.

A MiSeq instrument was used for deep resolution sequencing, which targeted depths ranging from 1 in 1 million up to 1 in 200,000 T cells, with coverage averaging 10x for each clonotype. TCR beta libraries were generated with the immunoSEQ hsTCRB Kit. The source study handled its data this way. Data were analyzed with ImmunoSEQ Data Assistant and ImmunoSEQ Analyzer, with V, D and J genes assigned per IMGT definitions. Clonality was computed as one minus normalized Shannon entropy of productive rearrangement frequencies, ranging from 0 to 1. Only overrepresented clonotypes making up at least 0.05% of the repertoire of each patient were included in the public clonotype analysis. Thirteen age-matched healthy donor repertoires from immuneACCESS served as clonality controls. TCRdb retrieved this table from immuneACCESS and kept in-frame rearrangements only. Not all clones are present; in checked studies, unresolved V genes account for under half, and no reason is known for the remainder. That table gives V, J and clone size, and the DNA gave D and trimming. For this sample there are about 39,000 clones; 65% to 70% appear just once. The ten largest make up 6.5% to 8% of the sample.

The CDR3 numbers 14 residues from cysteine through phenylalanine. Kept here is only the CDR3 DNA, which spans 42 bases and is read in frame from base 1. The V end loses 3 bases and the J end loses 4 bases, and a stretch of 13 bases separates them. CDR1 and CDR2 are drawn from the germline V gene: SGDLS, YYNGEE. The time point label on this specimen signifies: progressive disease on ibrutinib. Roughly 2.2 micrograms of genomic DNA were extracted from cryopreserved PBMCs for TCR beta library preparation. Longitudinal blood samples from CLL patients receiving ibrutinib monotherapy were subjected to high-throughput TCR beta sequencing. The patients took part in an open-label, single-center phase 2 trial of ibrutinib monotherapy. Comments on this clone: It lacks a known antigen. Base-call qualities are not available, and no considerably larger clone is one nucleotide away.

The chain joins TRBV9 to TRBJ1-1, with TRBD1 perhaps the D gene, on 6 matching bases. Sequencing was performed on PBMCs, taken at disease progression, from a patient treated with ibrutinib. This TCR came from a human donor with chronic lymphocytic leukemia. Here the CDR3 is given as CASSARQEGTEAFF. The DNA sequence is given as TGTGCCAGCAGCGCTAGACAGGAGGGCACTGAAGCTTTCTTT.